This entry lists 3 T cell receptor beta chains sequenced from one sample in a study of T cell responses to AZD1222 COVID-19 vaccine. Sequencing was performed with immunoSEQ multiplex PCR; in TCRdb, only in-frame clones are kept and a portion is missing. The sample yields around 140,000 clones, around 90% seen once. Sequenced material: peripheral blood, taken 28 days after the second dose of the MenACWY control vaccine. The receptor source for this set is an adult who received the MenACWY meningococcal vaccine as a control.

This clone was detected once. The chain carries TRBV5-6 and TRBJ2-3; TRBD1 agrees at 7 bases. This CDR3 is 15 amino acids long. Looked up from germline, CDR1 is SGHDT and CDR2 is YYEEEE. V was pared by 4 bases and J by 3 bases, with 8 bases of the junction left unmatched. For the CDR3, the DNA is TGTGCCAGCAGCCGACAGGGTATGGCGACAGATACGCAGTATTTT. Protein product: CASSRQGMATDTQYF.

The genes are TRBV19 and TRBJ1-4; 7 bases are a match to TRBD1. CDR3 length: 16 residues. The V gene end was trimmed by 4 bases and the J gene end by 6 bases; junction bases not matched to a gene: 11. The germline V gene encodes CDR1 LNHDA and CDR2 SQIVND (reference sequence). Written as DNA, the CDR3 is TGTGCCAGTAGTACTACCGGGACAGCGGAGGATGAAAAACTGTTTTTT. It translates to CASSTTGTAEDEKLFF.

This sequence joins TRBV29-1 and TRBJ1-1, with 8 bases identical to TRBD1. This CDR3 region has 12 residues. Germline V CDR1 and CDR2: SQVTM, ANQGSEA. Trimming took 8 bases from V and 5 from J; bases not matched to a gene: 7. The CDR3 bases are TGCAGCACACACCAGGGGGCGACTGAAGCTTTCTTT. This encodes CSTHQGATEAFF.